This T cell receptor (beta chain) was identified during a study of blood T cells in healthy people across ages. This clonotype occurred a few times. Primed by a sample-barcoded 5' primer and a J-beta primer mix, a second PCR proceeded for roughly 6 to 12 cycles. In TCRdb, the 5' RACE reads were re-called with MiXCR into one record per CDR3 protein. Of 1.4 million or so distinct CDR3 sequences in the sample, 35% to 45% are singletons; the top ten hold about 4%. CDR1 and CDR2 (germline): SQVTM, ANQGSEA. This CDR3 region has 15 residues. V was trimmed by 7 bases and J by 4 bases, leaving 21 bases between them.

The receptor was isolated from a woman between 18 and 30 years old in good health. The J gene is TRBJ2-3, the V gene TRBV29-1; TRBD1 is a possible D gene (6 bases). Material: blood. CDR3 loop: CSAQTGGGRADTQYF. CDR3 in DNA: TGCAGCGCCCAAACAGGTGGGGGCCGGGCAGATACGCAGTATTTT.